Listed below are T cell receptor beta chains from one sample, sequenced in a study of cytomegalovirus exposure and HLA in healthy donors. The method was immunoSEQ multiplex PCR; TCRdb's version includes in-frame clones alone and lacks a portion of them. The sample consists of about 110,000 clones, around 78% of them appearing once. The sequenced sample consisted of PBMCs. Receptor source: a man aged 30 to 39 in good health and CMV-seronegative. CDR3s include the opening cysteine and the closing phenylalanine or tryptophan. The order of the fields is V gene, J gene, D gene, clone size, CDR3 DNA, CDR3 protein. D genes are given only for firm matches. Clone size is shown for a subset of rows, as once, few, many or a class of expanded clone.

TRBV27	TRBJ1-1	TRBD1	-	TGTGCCAGCTTTCCCAAGCGACAGGGGGGGGTAGCTTTCTTT	CASFPKRQGGVAFF
TRBV5-1	TRBJ1-2	-	few	TGCGCCAGCAGCTTGGGATGGTCCAGGGAGGAGATGCGTGGCTACACCTTC	CASSLGWSREEMRGYTF
TRBV30	TRBJ2-7	-	-	TGTGCCTGGAGCGATACAGGATTCTCTCGGTACGAGCAGTACTTC	CAWSDTGFSRYEQYF
TRBV30	TRBJ1-5	-	-	TGTGCCTGGAGTGTTGGTCAGACTTATCAGCCCCAGCATTTT	CAWSVGQTYQPQHF
TRBV28	TRBJ2-4	TRBD1	-	TGTGCCAGCAGTATAACTGACAGGGTCGGCATTCAGTACTTC	CASSITDRVGIQYF
TRBV27	TRBJ2-5	-	-	TGTGCCAGCACCTCAGGTCACCAAGAGACCCAGTACTTC	CASTSGHQETQYF
TRBV6-1	TRBJ2-2	-	once	TGTGCCAGCAGTGCCTCGACAATCGGGGAGCTGTTTTTT	CASSASTIGELFF
TRBV28	TRBJ1-4	TRBD1	-	TGTGCCAGCGGACAGGTTCGGGATGAAAAACTGTTTTTT	CASGQVRDEKLFF
TRBV6-1	TRBJ1-5	-	few	TGTGCCAGCAGTGCCGGTCTGAATCAGCCCCAGCATTTT	CASSAGLNQPQHF
TRBV4-1	TRBJ2-1	TRBD2	-	TGCGCCAGCAGCCAGGGGGTTGCGGGAGGGCCCGGTGAGCAGTTCTTC	CASSQGVAGGPGEQFF
TRBV6-6	TRBJ2-1	TRBD1	-	TGTGCCAGCAGTCGCGCTGGGACAGGGGGGCAGGGTGAGCAGTTCTTC	CASSRAGTGGQGEQFF
TRBV7-2	TRBJ2-7	TRBD1	few	TGTGCCAGCAGCTTAGGGACAGGGACTGTCGAGCAGTACTTC	CASSLGTGTVEQYF
TRBV7-9	TRBJ2-3	TRBD2	few	TGTGCCAGCAGCTTAGCCCTAGCGGGAGCAGATACGCAGTATTTT	CASSLALAGADTQYF
TRBV19	TRBJ1-1	TRBD1	-	TGTGCCAGTAGGGACAGGGGGCAAGCTTTCTTT	CASRDRGQAFF
TRBV27	TRBJ2-2	-	-	TGTGCCAGCAGTTTATCGTGGCGGGGGAACACCGGGGAGCTGTTTTTT	CASSLSWRGNTGELFF
TRBV6-5	TRBJ2-7	-	-	TGTGCCAGCAGTGGTCCGGGGAGAGAGCAGTACTTC	CASSGPGREQYF
TRBV15	TRBJ2-7	TRBD1	-	TGTGCCACCAGCAGCCTCCTGGGACAGGATTTATGCGAGCAGTACTTC	CATSSLLGQDLCEQYF
TRBV7-9	TRBJ2-7	-	-	TGTGCCAGCAGCCAACAGGGTACCTACGAGCAGTACTTC	CASSQQGTYEQYF
TRBV28	TRBJ2-3	-	-	TGTGCCAGCACCTTCGGGTCTAGGTTGGTAGATACGCAGTATTTT	CASTFGSRLVDTQYF
TRBV6-1	TRBJ2-1	TRBD2	few	TGTGCCAGCAGTGAAGGGGCTAGCGGGAGCAATGAGCAGTTCTTC	CASSEGASGSNEQFF
TRBV4-1	TRBJ2-2	TRBD2	-	TGCGCCAGCAGCCGAAGGGGGGCCCTAGCGGGAGAAAACACCGGGGAGCTGTTTTTT	CASSRRGALAGENTGELFF
TRBV19	TRBJ2-3	-	-	TGTGCCAGTAGTCTCCCGGGACTGGCAGATACGCAGTATTTT	CASSLPGLADTQYF
TRBV27	TRBJ2-7	-	-	TGTGCCAGCAGTCCGGGGATTGGGTCAGAGTACTTC	CASSPGIGSEYF
TRBV4-2	TRBJ2-5	TRBD2	-	TGTGCCAGCAGCCAATTAGCGGGAGAGGGGGAGACCCAGTACTTC	CASSQLAGEGETQYF
TRBV6-6	TRBJ2-2	-	-	TGTGCCAGCAGCCCTTCTCGGGGAATCGGGGAGCTGTTTTTT	CASSPSRGIGELFF
TRBV7-2	TRBJ1-2	TRBD1	-	TGTGCCAGCAACTACGGGACAGTGAACTATGGCTACACCTTC	CASNYGTVNYGYTF
TRBV10-2	TRBJ2-1	TRBD2	-	TGCGCCAGCAGCAGCGGGAGCTCCTACAATGAGCAGTTCTTC	CASSSGSSYNEQFF
TRBV13	TRBJ2-7	-	-	TGTGCCAGCAGCTCACCAGCGCGTCCCTACGAGCAGTACTTC	CASSSPARPYEQYF
TRBV2	TRBJ2-1	-	once	TGTGCCAGCAGCCCCGTTCCCTACAATGAGCAGTTCTTC	CASSPVPYNEQFF
TRBV7-2	TRBJ2-1	-	-	TGTGCCAGCAGCTTAAGGGGGAGCTACAATGAGCAGTTCTTC	CASSLRGSYNEQFF
TRBV11-2	TRBJ1-6	-	-	TGTGCCAGCAGCTCAGTTTCACCCCTCCACTTT	CASSSVSPLHF
TRBV9	TRBJ2-1	TRBD2	-	TGTGCCAGCAGCGTAGGAGGACTAGCGGGACGTGAGCAGTTCTTC	CASSVGGLAGREQFF
TRBV11-3	TRBJ2-3	-	-	TGTGCCAGCTCCCGGGACTTAAGCACAGATACGCAGTATTTT	CASSRDLSTDTQYF
TRBV5-4	TRBJ1-1	-	-	TGTGCCAGCAGCACCAAACAGGGTCGAACTGAAGCTTTCTTT	CASSTKQGRTEAFF
TRBV2	TRBJ2-7	TRBD2	few	TGTGCCAGCAGGGATCTAGCGGGAGAGGCCTCCTACGAGCAGTACTTC	CASRDLAGEASYEQYF
TRBV6-1	TRBJ1-4	-	-	TGTGCCAGCAGTGAATATGTGGGGGCTGGAACTAATGAAAAACTGTTTTTT	CASSEYVGAGTNEKLFF
TRBV7-6	TRBJ2-7	TRBD1	-	TGTGCCAGCAGCTTCCCGGGACAGGGGACCGAGCAGTACTTC	CASSFPGQGTEQYF
TRBV5-8	TRBJ1-5	-	few	TGTGCCAGCAGTCTAAGACAGGATCAGCCCCAGCATTTT	CASSLRQDQPQHF
TRBV19	TRBJ2-5	TRBD2	-	TGTGCCAGTAGTATAGGGCAGGGGGTAGCGGGGGTGGAGACCCAGTACTTC	CASSIGQGVAGVETQYF
TRBV5-6	TRBJ1-2	-	-	TGTGCCAGCAGCTTGGGACAGCCGAACTATGGCTACACCTTC	CASSLGQPNYGYTF
TRBV9	TRBJ2-7	TRBD1	-	TGTGCCAGCAGCACCGGGACAGGGGGCGAGCAGTACTTC	CASSTGTGGEQYF
TRBV5-1	TRBJ2-2	TRBD1	-	TGCGCCAGCAGCAAGACAGGGGGCACCGGGGAGCTGTTTTTT	CASSKTGGTGELFF
TRBV30	TRBJ2-5	-	-	TGTGCCTGGAGTGTAATGGGGGCCCGAGAGACCCAGTACTTC	CAWSVMGARETQYF
TRBV5-6	TRBJ1-1	-	-	TGTGCCAGCAGCTTGGTAGCCTCCGGGGGCACTGAAGCTTTCTTT	CASSLVASGGTEAFF
TRBV28	TRBJ1-2	TRBD1	few	TGTGCCAGCAGTTTAGGGGACAGGACCGTGCTAGCTAACTATGGCTACACCTTC	CASSLGDRTVLANYGYTF
TRBV4-1	TRBJ2-3	-	-	TGCGCCAGCAGCCAAGAGTCGGCGGGTACGCAGTATTTT	CASSQESAGTQYF